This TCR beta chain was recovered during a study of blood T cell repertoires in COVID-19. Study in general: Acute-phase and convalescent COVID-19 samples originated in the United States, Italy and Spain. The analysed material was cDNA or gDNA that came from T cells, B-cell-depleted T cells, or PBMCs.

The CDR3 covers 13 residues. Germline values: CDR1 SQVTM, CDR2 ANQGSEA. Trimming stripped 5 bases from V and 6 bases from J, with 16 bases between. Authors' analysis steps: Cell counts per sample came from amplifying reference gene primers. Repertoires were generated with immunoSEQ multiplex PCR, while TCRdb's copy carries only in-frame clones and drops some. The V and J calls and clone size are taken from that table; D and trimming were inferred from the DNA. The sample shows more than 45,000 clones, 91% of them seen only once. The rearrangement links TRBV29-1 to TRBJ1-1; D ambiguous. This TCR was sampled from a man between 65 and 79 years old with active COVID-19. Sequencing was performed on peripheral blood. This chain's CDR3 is CSVKRREGPEAFF. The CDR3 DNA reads TGCAGCGTTAAACGGCGAGAGGGCCCTGAAGCTTTCTTT.